The 7 T cell receptor beta chains in this list originate from one sample, sequenced in a study of shared clonotypes between healthy human individuals. Sequencing used immunoSEQ multiplex PCR; TCRdb keeps in-frame clones, though not all of them. The repertoire holds around 700,000 clones, roughly 72% seen once, with around 1.8% in the top ten. The sequencing sample was made of memory CD4+ T cells sorted from blood. Subset denoted: CD45RA-negative fraction. Receptor source: a woman aged 25-40 years in good health.

The V gene is TRBV11-3, the J gene TRBJ2-3; 13 bases align to TRBD2. The CDR3 consists of 19 residues. V shed 0 bases, J shed 8 bases, and the junction held 14 bases outside the gene matches. Germline CDR1 is SGHNT and CDR2 is YENEEA. In nucleotides, the CDR3 is TGTGCCAGCAGCTTAGATTCCGGACTAGCGGGAGACGGTCGGGTTACGCAGTATTTT. Its translation: CASSLDSGLAGDGRVTQYF.

The J gene is TRBJ2-5, the V gene TRBV5-4; 8 bases fit TRBD1. With V trimmed by 4 bases and J by 5 bases, 16 bases remained unmatched. The length of the CDR3 is 17 residues. Germline values: CDR1 SGHNT, CDR2 YYREEE (reference sequence). The CDR3 DNA reads TGTGCCAGCAGCCTAAAGACAGGGGTAGGTGTCTCGGAGACCCAGTACTTC. Its protein is CASSLKTGVGVSETQYF.

The chain couples TRBV11-2 to TRBJ1-1; D might be TRBD1 (5 bases). Germline CDR1 is SGHAT and CDR2 is FQNNGV. Trimming took off 5 bases at V and 4 bases at J, with 17 bases between the two ends. CDR3 length: 15 residues. The CDR3 DNA follows: TGTGCCAGCAGCCCAACGTCAGGGTATATCACTGAAGCTTTCTTT. Protein: CASSPTSGYITEAFF.

The chain carries TRBV2 and TRBJ2-7; TRBD1 might be the D (6 bases). V lost 3 bases and J 2 bases, leaving 14 bases between the germline ends. The V gene's germline CDR1 is SNHLY and CDR2 FYNNEI. The CDR3 covers 15 residues. This chain's CDR3 is CASSDAQGTTYEQYF. Here the CDR3 DNA reads TGTGCCAGCAGTGACGCACAGGGAACAACCTACGAGCAGTACTTC.

This clone was observed a handful of times. The genes are TRBV18 and TRBJ2-7, with unresolved D. V was shortened by 4 bases and J by 1 base, with 8 bases between the two germline ends. CDR3 length equals 13 residues. Germline values: CDR1 KGHSH, CDR2 LQKENI. CDR3 in DNA: TGTGCCAGCTCACTTTACGCGTCCTACGAGCAGTACTTC. Its protein is CASSLYASYEQYF.

The sample holds a few counts of this clone. V usage is TRBV28 and J usage is TRBJ1-2; D perhaps matches TRBD1 (6 bases). The CDR3 totals 13 residues. Deletions cut 2 bases from V and 6 bases from J, with 10 bases between. CDR1 and CDR2 from the germline V gene are MDHEN and SYDVKM. CDR3 region: CASSLKTGNGYTF. The CDR3 nucleotides read TGTGCCAGCAGTTTAAAAACAGGGAATGGCTACACCTTC.

The V gene is TRBV4-1, the J gene TRBJ2-7; D not resolved. V gave up 0 bases and J gave up 7 bases, with 16 bases separating them. Germline CDR1 MGHRA, CDR2 YSYEKL. The CDR3 sequence is 15 residues long. CDR3 nucleotides: TGCGCCAGCAGCCAAGATGGGGATCCGCCAAATGAGCAGTACTTC. This encodes CASSQDGDPPNEQYF.